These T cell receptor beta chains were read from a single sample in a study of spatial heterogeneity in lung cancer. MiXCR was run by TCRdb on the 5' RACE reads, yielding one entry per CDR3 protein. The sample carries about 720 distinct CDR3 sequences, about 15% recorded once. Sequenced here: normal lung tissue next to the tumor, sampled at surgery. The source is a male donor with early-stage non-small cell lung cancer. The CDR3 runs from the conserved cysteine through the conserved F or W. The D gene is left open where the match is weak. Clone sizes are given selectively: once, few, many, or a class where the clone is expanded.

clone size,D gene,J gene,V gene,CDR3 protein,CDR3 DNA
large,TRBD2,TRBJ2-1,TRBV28,CASSFLHPGRAGYNEQFF,TGTGCCAGCAGTTTCCTACACCCGGGGAGGGCGGGGTACAATGAGCAGTTCTTC
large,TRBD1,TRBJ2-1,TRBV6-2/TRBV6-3,CASSRQGSYNEQFF,TGTGCCAGCAGTCGACAGGGGAGTTACAATGAGCAGTTCTTC
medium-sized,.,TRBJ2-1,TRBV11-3,CASSTRDGPHHNEQFF,TGTGCCAGCAGCACCCGGGACGGCCCGCATCACAATGAGCAGTTCTTC
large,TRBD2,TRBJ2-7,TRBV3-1,CASNRGTSGGEQYF,TGTGCCAGCAACCGTGGGACTAGCGGGGGCGAGCAGTACTTC
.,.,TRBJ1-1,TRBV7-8,CASTLLDSDTEAFF,TGTGCCAGCACCTTACTAGACAGTGACACTGAAGCTTTCTTT
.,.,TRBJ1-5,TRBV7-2,CASSLGANNQPQHF,TGTGCCAGCAGCTTGGGGGCTAACAATCAGCCCCAGCATTTT
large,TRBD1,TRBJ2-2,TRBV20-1,CSARDRRVGGELFF,TGCAGTGCTAGGGACAGGAGAGTTGGCGGGGAGCTGTTTTTT
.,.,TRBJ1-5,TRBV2,CASSETSSNQPQHF,TGTGCCAGCAGTGAAACCAGTTCCAATCAGCCCCAGCATTTT
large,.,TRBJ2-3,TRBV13,CASSLTGTSTDTQYF,TGTGCCAGCAGCTTAACCGGGACTAGCACAGATACGCAGTATTTT
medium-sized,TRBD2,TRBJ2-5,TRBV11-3,CASSPGTSGSYQETQYF,TGTGCCAGCAGCCCCGGGACTAGCGGGAGTTATCAAGAGACCCAGTACTTC
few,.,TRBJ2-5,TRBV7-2,CASSLFRQETQYF,TGTGCCAGCAGCTTATTCAGGCAAGAGACCCAGTACTTC
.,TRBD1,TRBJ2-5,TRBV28,CASSSTGGRGETQYF,TGTGCCAGCAGTTCAACAGGGGGCAGGGGAGAGACCCAGTACTTC
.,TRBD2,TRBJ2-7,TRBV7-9,CASSPGTSGNEQYF,TGTGCCAGCAGCCCCGGGACTAGCGGGAACGAGCAGTACTTC
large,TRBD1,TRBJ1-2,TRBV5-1,CASSLEGTGRGYGYTF,TGCGCCAGCAGCTTGGAAGGGACAGGACGAGGCTATGGCTACACCTTC
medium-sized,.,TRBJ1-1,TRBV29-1,CSVDVTEAFF,TGCAGCGTTGATGTCACTGAAGCTTTCTTT
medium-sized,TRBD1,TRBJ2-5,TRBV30,CAWTGGETQYF,TGTGCCTGGACAGGGGGAGAGACCCAGTACTTC
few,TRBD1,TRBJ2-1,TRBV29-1,CSADRVNNEQFF,TGCAGCGCTGACAGGGTCAACAATGAGCAGTTCTTC
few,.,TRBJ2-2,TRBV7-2,CASSLRESGELFF,TGTGCCAGCAGCTTAAGGGAATCCGGGGAGCTGTTTTTT
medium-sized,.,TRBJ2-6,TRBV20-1,CSASVQGSGANVLTF,TGCAGTGCTAGTGTCCAGGGCTCTGGGGCCAACGTCCTGACTTTC
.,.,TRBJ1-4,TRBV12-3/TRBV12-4,CASSLAVPRGEKLFF,TGTGCCAGCAGTTTGGCAGTTCCTAGAGGTGAAAAACTGTTTTTT
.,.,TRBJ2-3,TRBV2,CASSEEVDTQYF,TGTGCCAGCAGTGAAGAAGTTGATACGCAGTATTTT
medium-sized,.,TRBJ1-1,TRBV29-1,CSTRVGVTEAFF,TGCAGCACCAGGGTAGGGGTCACTGAAGCTTTCTTT
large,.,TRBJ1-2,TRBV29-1,CSVEDRRGDGYTF,TGCAGCGTTGAAGATAGAAGGGGGGATGGCTACACCTTC
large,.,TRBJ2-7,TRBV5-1,CASSLLGDYEQYF,TGCGCCAGCAGCCTATTAGGGGACTACGAGCAGTACTTC
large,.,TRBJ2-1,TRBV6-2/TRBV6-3,CASSPRHNEQFF,TGTGCCAGCAGCCCGAGGCACAATGAGCAGTTCTTC
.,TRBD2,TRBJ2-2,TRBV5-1,CASSERTSGDTGELFF,TGCGCCAGCAGCGAAAGGACTAGCGGAGACACCGGGGAGCTGTTTTTT
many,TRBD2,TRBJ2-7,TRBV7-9,CASSSLAGGLYEQYF,TGTGCCAGCAGCTCCCTAGCGGGGGGACTCTACGAGCAGTACTTC
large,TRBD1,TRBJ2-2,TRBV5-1,CASSLETGAGELFF,TGCGCCAGCAGCTTGGAAACAGGGGCCGGGGAGCTGTTTTTT
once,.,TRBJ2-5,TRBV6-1,CASSADQETQYF,TGTGCCAGCAGTGCAGATCAAGAGACCCAGTACTTC